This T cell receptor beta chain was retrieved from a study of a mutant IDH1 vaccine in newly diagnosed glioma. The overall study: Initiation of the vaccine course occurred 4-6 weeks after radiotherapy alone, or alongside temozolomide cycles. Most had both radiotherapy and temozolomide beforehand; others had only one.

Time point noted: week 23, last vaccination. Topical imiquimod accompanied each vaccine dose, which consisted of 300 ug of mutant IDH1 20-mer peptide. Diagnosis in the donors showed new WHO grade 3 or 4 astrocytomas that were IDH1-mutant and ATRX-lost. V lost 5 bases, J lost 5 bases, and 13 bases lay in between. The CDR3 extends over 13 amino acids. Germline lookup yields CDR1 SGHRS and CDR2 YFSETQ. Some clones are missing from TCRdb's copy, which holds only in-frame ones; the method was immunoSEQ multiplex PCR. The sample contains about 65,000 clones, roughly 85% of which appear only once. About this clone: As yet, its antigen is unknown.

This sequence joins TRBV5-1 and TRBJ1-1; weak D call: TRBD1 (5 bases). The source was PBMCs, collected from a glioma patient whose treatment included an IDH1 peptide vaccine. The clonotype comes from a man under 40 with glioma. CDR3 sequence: CASRQGVTTEAFF. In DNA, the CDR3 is TGCGCCAGCAGACAAGGGGTGACGACTGAAGCTTTCTTT.